The 5 T cell receptor beta chains below come from one sample, sequenced in a study of cytomegalovirus exposure and HLA in healthy donors. The PCR had 60 Vbeta and 13 Jbeta primers. Data came from immunoSEQ multiplex PCR; TCRdb stores just in-frame clones and leaves some out. The sample records about 150,000 clones, roughly three quarters being singletons. Input material: PBMCs. The receptors here all came from a woman between 50 and 59 years old in good health and CMV-seropositive.

This chain links TRBV19 with TRBJ2-7, with D maybe TRBD1 (6 bases). The ends were cut back, 7 bases at V and 9 bases at J, with 16 bases in the middle. CDR1 and CDR2 from the germline V gene are LNHDA and SQIVND (reference sequence). The CDR3 loop spans 12 amino acids. Here the CDR3 DNA reads TGTGCCAGTACCTCCAGTGGGGGCGGGCAGTACTTC. As protein: CASTSSGGGQYF.

The rearrangement joins TRBV5-4 to TRBJ2-5; 8 bases are a match to TRBD2. V was pared by 0 bases and J by 11 bases, with 3 bases of the junction left unmatched. CDR1 and CDR2 (germline): SGHNT, YYREEE (reference sequence). The CDR3 spans 12 residues. The CDR3 sequence: CASSLAGGEQYF. In nucleotides, the CDR3 is TGTGCCAGCAGCTTGGCCGGGGGGGAGCAGTACTTC.

V is TRBV5-1 and J is TRBJ1-1; possible D gene TRBD1, 5 bases. The CDR3 contains 12 residues. Trimming took off 3 bases at V and 5 bases at J, with 8 bases between the two ends. The V gene's germline CDR1 is SGHRS and CDR2 YFSETQ. CDR3 amino acids: CASSSGWTEAFF. DNA for the CDR3: TGCGCCAGCAGCTCAGGGTGGACTGAAGCTTTCTTT.

This chain joins TRBV18 and TRBJ2-3, with a tentative D call TRBD1 (6 bases). From germline, CDR1 is KGHSH and CDR2 LQKENI. The CDR3 runs to 18 residues. Trimming stripped 3 bases from V and 0 bases from J, with 19 bases between. CDR3 DNA: TGTGCCAGCTCACCGCTGACTCAGGGGCGTCAGAGCACAGATACGCAGTATTTT. As protein: CASSPLTQGRQSTDTQYF.

This sequence joins TRBV2 and TRBJ1-3; 9 bases are shared with TRBD1. V lost 6 bases and J lost 0; bases outside the gene matches: 6. Germline V CDR1 and CDR2: SNHLY, FYNNEI. CDR3 length: 16 amino acids. The CDR3, as DNA: TGTGCCAGCAGCCTAGGACAGGGGCTCTCTGGAAACACCATATATTTT. This translates into CASSLGQGLSGNTIYF.